The source of this T cell receptor beta chain is a study of CD8 T cells in ankylosing spondylitis. Broader study findings: Clones linked to the disease showed a CD8+ phenotype. They occurred at relatively low frequencies in peripheral blood. Significant enrichment of disease-linked clones was reportedly seen in matched ankylosing spondylitis synovial fluid. Reactive arthritis synovial fluid and blood were previously reported to contain some motif variants.

Construction of TCR beta libraries was performed using quantitative 5'-RACE with molecular barcodes. TCRdb re-called the 5' RACE reads with MiXCR, one entry per CDR3 protein. Seen here are about 160,000 distinct CDR3 sequences, approximately 20% observed once, and the top ten hold roughly 8%. In this sample, this clonotype turned up many times. Its matching antigen is unknown. The V end was cut by 1 base, the J end by 2 bases, with 8 bases between. The CDR3 covers 14 residues. The germline V gene encodes CDR1 SGHRS and CDR2 YFSETQ. The chain combines TRBV5-1 with TRBJ2-3, with a tentative D call TRBD1 (5 bases). The sequence was collected from a male donor with ankylosing spondylitis or in good health (not recorded which). The sample consisted of blood, either unsorted or a sorted T cell fraction (not recorded which). Here the CDR3 reads CASSLQGLTDTQYF. For the CDR3, the DNA is TGCGCCAGCAGCTTGCAGGGCCTCACAGATACGCAGTATTTT. Together with reference TRBV5-1 and TRBJ2-3, the CDR3 gives the full variable domain: KAGVTQTPRYLIKTRGQQVTLSCSPISGHRSVSWYQQTPGQGLQFLFEYFSETQRNKGNFPGRFSGRQFSNSRSEMNVSTLELGDSALYLCASSLQGLTDTQYFGPGTRLTVL.